This T cell receptor beta chain is drawn from a study of PD-1 blockade in mismatch repair-deficient tumors. Study information: Patients had approximately 12 mismatch repair-deficient cancer types and were previously treated and progressing.

A word on this clone: What it binds is unknown.

Mismatch repair deficiency was confirmed in all patients, by PCR or immunohistochemistry. TCRs were sequenced from a few patients responding to pembrolizumab. Study conclusions and caveats: Rapid post-treatment expansion, then contraction, generally preceding radiologic response, marked tumor-resident clones.

Looked up from germline, CDR1 is MNHEY and CDR2 is SMNVEV (reference sequence). The CDR3 extends over 14 amino acids. The V gene lost 3 bases and the J gene lost 0 bases, with 7 bases spanning the gap. Libraries were prepared by immunoSEQ multiplex PCR; TCRdb keeps only in-frame clonotypes and omits some of them. The sample comprises about 39,000 clones, approximately 88% of which are singletons, and around 0.98% rests with the top ten. The sample consisted of PBMCs, taken around 40 weeks after starting pembrolizumab. This receptor was taken from an adult with mismatch repair-deficient cancer. The chain carries TRBV27 and TRBJ2-3, with D unclear. CDR3 residues: CASSLIQSTDTQYF. In DNA form, the CDR3 reads TGTGCCAGCAGTTTGATCCAGAGCACAGATACGCAGTATTTT.